Following are 21 T cell receptor beta chains from one sample sequenced in a study of chemoradiotherapy in HPV16-positive cancers. The method was immunoSEQ multiplex PCR; TCRdb's version includes in-frame clones alone and lacks a portion of them. This table has over 15,000 clones, under 90% appearing once. This specimen was blood, taken from a patient who underwent chemoradiotherapy. The receptors come from a human donor with HPV-associated anogenital cancer.

The chain recombines TRBV5-1 with TRBJ2-1, with D perhaps TRBD1 (5 bases). This CDR3 spans 13 amino acids. V was pared by 5 bases and J by 4 bases, with 10 bases between. CDR1 SGHRS and CDR2 YFSETQ come from the germline V gene. CDR3 nucleotides: TGCGCCAGCAGGCTGGACACTTACAATGAGCAGTTCTTC. It yields the protein CASRLDTYNEQFF.

The gene calls are TRBV27 and TRBJ1-1, with TRBD1 as a possible D gene (5 bases). Trimming cost V 6 bases and J 2 bases, with 16 bases left between them. The CDR3 runs 15 residues. The germline V gene has CDR1 MNHEY and CDR2 SMNVEV (reference sequence). As DNA, the CDR3 is TGTGCCAGCAGCGCATGGGGGAGAGCTAACACTGAAGCTTTCTTT. Translating it yields CASSAWGRANTEAFF.

This rearrangement joins TRBV27 to TRBJ2-3; a weak D match, TRBD1 (5 bases). Per the germline V gene, CDR1 is MNHEY and CDR2 is SMNVEV (reference sequence). The CDR3 loop spans 15 amino acids. V was clipped by 11 bases and J by 1 base, with 19 bases between them. CDR3 coding DNA: TGTGCCGCAGGGTCCCTTAGCACGGGCACAGATACGCAGTATTTT. Protein sequence: CAAGSLSTGTDTQYF.

This rearrangement joins TRBV18 to TRBJ2-3; 9 bases are shared with TRBD2. Per germline, CDR1 KGHSH and CDR2 LQKENI. V shed 0 bases, J shed 5 bases, and the junction held 6 bases outside the gene matches. This CDR3 comprises 16 residues. DNA for the CDR3: TGTGCCAGCTCACCACCTCTCAGCGGGGGGATAGATACGCAGTATTTT. It yields the protein CASSPPLSGGIDTQYF.

This clone was seen a single time. This chain uses TRBV9 with TRBJ2-3; weak D call: TRBD2 (7 bases). V was shortened by 0 bases and J by 2 bases, with 19 bases between the two germline ends. CDR1 and CDR2 (germline): SGDLS, YYNGEE. CDR3 length: 18 residues. CDR3 nucleotide sequence: TGTGCCAGCAGCGTAGGAAGGGGGGCTAGCGGCCTCACAGATACGCAGTATTTT. Amino acid sequence: CASSVGRGASGLTDTQYF.

In the case of this clone: No DNA is shown, since the ends of the CDR3 on it are uncertain; the CDR3 is the one TCRdb lists. CDR3 residues: CASSSSVGNQPQHF. This chain connects TRBV28 to TRBJ1-5. CDR1 and CDR2 (germline): MDHEN, SYDVKM. The CDR3 is 14 amino acids in total, end residues counted.

Concerning this clone itself: The junction and the germline gene differ at one end; a read error may be behind it. The chain joins TRBV13 to TRBJ2-1, with a possible D match to TRBD2 (6 bases). The CDR3 is made up of 16 amino acids. Germline lookup yields CDR1 PRHDT and CDR2 FYEKMQ (reference sequence). In DNA, the CDR3 is TGTGCCAGCAGCATAGGCGGGACTGGCCCTATGAATGAGCAGTTCTTC. Residues: CASSIGGTGPMNEQFF.

This clone appeared a few times. The chain joins TRBV7-2 to TRBJ2-5, with D possibly being TRBD2 (7 bases). The CDR3 runs 15 residues. V lost 0 bases and J 6 bases, leaving 14 bases between the germline ends. Germline V gene sequence: CDR1 SGHTA, CDR2 FQGNSA. This chain's CDR3 is CASSLAGGQSKTQYF. In DNA form, the CDR3 reads TGTGCCAGCAGCTTAGCGGGGGGGCAGTCGAAGACCCAGTACTTC.

This clone was observed a single time. V and J are TRBV19 and TRBJ2-2; D is uncertain. The CDR3 loop spans 15 amino acids. Germline V lookup: CDR1 LNHDA, CDR2 SQIVND (reference sequence). V dropped 2 bases and J dropped 1 base, with 8 bases sitting between them. Written as DNA, the CDR3 is TGTGCCAGTAGTATACGGTGGCTGAACACCGGGGAGCTGTTTTTT. Its translation: CASSIRWLNTGELFF.

This chain uses TRBV2 with TRBJ1-2; D uncertain. Germline CDR1 is SNHLY and CDR2 is FYNNEI. The V gene lost 0 bases and the J gene lost 4 bases, with 6 bases spanning the gap. CDR3 size: 13 residues. CDR3 DNA: TGTGCCAGCAGTGAAGCGGAAACCTATGGCTACACCTTC. Its protein product is CASSEAETYGYTF.

V gene TRBV11-2 combines with J gene TRBJ1-3; D is perhaps TRBD1 (5 bases). V dropped 5 bases and J dropped 5 bases, with 25 bases sitting between them. The CDR3 loop spans 18 amino acids. Germline V gene sequence: CDR1 SGHAT, CDR2 FQNNGV. CDR3 coding DNA: TGTGCCAGCAGCCACCTCGGGCAGGGTAGGGGATCTCGAAACACCATATATTTT. Its translation is CASSHLGQGRGSRNTIYF. Based on the CDR3 plus reference TRBV11-2 and TRBJ1-3, the full variable domain is EAGVAQSPRYKIIEKRQSVAFWCNPISGHATLYWYQQILGQGPKLLIQFQNNGVVDDSQLPKDRFSAERLKGVDSTLKIQPAKLEDSAVYLCASSHLGQGRGSRNTIYFGEGSWLTVV.

V is TRBV11-2 and J is TRBJ2-1, with D tentatively TRBD1 (5 bases). CDR3 length equals 14 residues. V lost 5 bases and J lost 5, with 13 bases in between. The germline V gene encodes CDR1 SGHAT and CDR2 FQNNGV. The DNA of the CDR3 is TGTGCCAGCAGCCGAGGACAAAGGAACAATGAGCAGTTCTTC. Translated: CASSRGQRNNEQFF.

This clone has just one count. The V and J genes are TRBV7-9 and TRBJ2-7; D is ambiguous. The CDR3 has 14 amino acids. Germline values: CDR1 SEHNR, CDR2 FQNEAQ (reference sequence). The ends were cut back, 4 bases at V and 4 bases at J, with 14 bases in the middle. The CDR3 DNA follows: TGTGCCAGCAGCTCAATGGACGGAACTTACGAGCAGTACTTC. It is translated as CASSSMDGTYEQYF.

This clone was seen once. The chain uses TRBV30 and TRBJ1-1; unclear D gene. The length of the CDR3 is 11 residues. With 0 bases removed from V and 6 bases from J, the gap between germline ends came to 5 bases. CDR1 is GTSNPN and CDR2 is SVGIG in the germline V gene (reference sequence). The CDR3 sequence is CAWSVWAEAFF. The DNA for the CDR3 is TGTGCCTGGAGTGTCTGGGCTGAAGCTTTCTTT.

This chain joins TRBV4-1 and TRBJ1-6; no clear D. In germline, CDR1 is MGHRA, CDR2 YSYEKL. The CDR3 runs to 18 residues. V lost 7 bases to trimming and J lost 0 bases, with 19 bases between them. The CDR3 protein is CASTSKSRASSYNSPLHF. In DNA, the CDR3 is TGCGCCAGCACCTCAAAAAGTCGGGCTAGCTCCTATAATTCACCCCTCCACTTT.

The V call is TRBV7-6, the J call TRBJ2-7; D unresolved. Germline assignment: CDR1 SGHVS and CDR2 FNYEAQ. The CDR3 has 16 residues. Trimming removed 0 bases at V and 2 bases at J, with 14 bases between. CDR3 region: CASSLAWSSITYEQYF. Written as DNA, the CDR3 is TGTGCCAGCAGCTTAGCGTGGAGCTCTATTACCTACGAGCAGTACTTC. Variable domain in full (rest from reference TRBV7-6 and TRBJ2-7): GAGVSQSPRYKVTKRGQDVALRCDPISGHVSLYWYRQALGQGPEFLTYFNYEAQQDKSGLPNDRFSAERPEGSISTLTIQRTEQRDSAMYRCASSLAWSSITYEQYFGPGTRLTVT.

The chain combines TRBV6-1 with TRBJ1-1; 9 positions match TRBD1. The germline V gene encodes CDR1 MNHNS and CDR2 SASEGT. V dropped 3 bases and J dropped 6; count of bases not matched to a gene: 17. This CDR3 is built from 18 residues. Here the CDR3 reads CASSDKARWGTGIPEAFF. The CDR3 DNA reads TGTGCCAGCAGTGACAAGGCCCGGTGGGGGACAGGGATCCCTGAAGCTTTCTTT.

The V gene is TRBV7-2, the J gene TRBJ1-2, with 7 positions matching TRBD1. V was clipped by 3 bases and J by 8 bases; unmatched bases: 6. Per the germline V gene, CDR1 is SGHTA and CDR2 is FQGNSA. This CDR3 has 13 residues. The CDR3 loop reads CASSFRQGHGYTF. As DNA, the CDR3 is TGTGCCAGCAGCTTTCGACAGGGTCACGGCTACACCTTC.

V usage is TRBV5-6 and J usage is TRBJ2-7; no clear D. The CDR3 is made up of 14 amino acids. Germline CDR1 SGHDT, CDR2 YYEEEE. The V gene lost 4 bases and the J gene lost 0 bases, with 11 bases spanning the gap. CDR3 protein: CASSQVDASYEQYF. The CDR3 bases are TGTGCCAGCAGCCAAGTCGACGCCTCCTACGAGCAGTACTTC.

The table lists this clone with a few counts. The chain joins TRBV28 to TRBJ1-1; 7 bases line up with TRBD1. From germline, CDR1 is MDHEN and CDR2 SYDVKM. The CDR3 has 14 amino acids. Trimming cost V 6 bases and J 6 bases; bases outside gene matches: 10. DNA of the CDR3: TGTGCCAGCAGCCAGACATGGGGGACAGCTGAAGCTTTCTTT. Encoded protein: CASSQTWGTAEAFF.

This clone was counted a single time. This chain joins TRBV6-1 and TRBJ2-1; TRBD1 agrees at 7 bases. Germline CDR1 is MNHNS and CDR2 is SASEGT. Losses at the gene ends were 8 bases for V and 6 bases for J; bases not matched to a gene: 4. There are 12 residues in the CDR3. CDR3: CASLTGLNEQFF. For the CDR3, the DNA is TGTGCCAGCTTGACAGGGCTCAATGAGCAGTTCTTC.